The present TCR beta chain was sequenced within a study of T cells after yellow fever vaccination (dated by TCRdb to about 2019). Regarding the study in general: Libraries from fractions with low cell numbers were prepared with the SMART-Seq v4 Ultra Low Input RNA kit. Bulk TCR alpha and beta repertoires were sequenced longitudinally to track T-cell clones before and after primary and booster YFV17D yellow fever vaccination. The cohort comprised two healthy male donors, one aged 18 to 30 and one aged 30 to 39 years. Bulk PBMC replicates and cell subsets were isolated from blood drawn at multiple timepoints before and after both primary and secondary immunization. General conclusions and limits of the study: Computational filtering was needed because FACS-sorted repertoires could contain abundant contaminating clonotypes from the bulk population. The secondary T-cell response was found to be weaker but faster than the primary response, with a peak reached on day 5 rather than on day 15. Because the study included only a couple of donors, the extent to which the findings can be generalized is limited. After the booster, most clones that had expanded after primary vaccination were detected again (around 95% of CD4 and about 88% of CD8), suggesting broad maintenance of memory. A small fraction of clonotypes showed up in both the CD4 and CD8 compartments, probably as a result of convergent recombination.

This clonotype showed up just a few times. Its recognized antigen is unknown. No much larger clone is present one base from it, and per-base qualities are unavailable. The treatment or condition label, as the study defines it: live attenuated yellow fever vaccine strain. A standard Ficoll-Paque protocol was used to isolate PBMCs from peripheral blood. CD4 and CD8 T-cell fractions were isolated with Dynabeads CD4 and CD8 positive selection kits. TriZol was used to extract RNA from bulk PBMCs, from CD4 and CD8 fractions, and from dextramer-positive and dextramer-negative fractions. Sequencing took place on an Illumina NovaSeq 6000. TCR cDNA was made using 5'RACE template switching, a step that added a universal primer site and unique molecular identifiers. Priming for cDNA synthesis came from both the TCR alpha and TCR beta constant segments. Two PCR steps were used to amplify libraries, with sample barcodes and sequencing adapters being added in the second step. Sequencing of libraries was done on Illumina HiSeq 2500 (2x100 bp) or NovaSeq (2x150 bp). Processing in the source paper ran as follows. MIGEC handled demultiplexing of reads and collapsing into UMI consensus sequences, while MiXCR performed V(D)J alignment. Vaccine-responding clonotypes were identified with edgeR using replicate PBMC samples, with FDR below 0.01 and a log2 fold change above 5 up to day 15 being required. CD4 or CD8 identity was assigned to each bulk clonotype according to whether the clonotype was present at higher abundance in the sequenced CD4 repertoire or the sequenced CD8 repertoire. Starting from the raw public reads, TCRdb applied fastp trimming at Q25, assembled clones with MiXCR and retained in-frame beta chains. Each entry is one CDR3 protein sequence, shown with its most common DNA and genes. The V and J calls reflect TCRdb's pipeline rather than the authors' work. This sample comprises some 340,000 distinct CDR3 sequences, approximately 12% of them detected only once. The ten largest clones take up roughly 3% of the sample.

Trimming leaves V shorter by 7 bases and J shorter by 5 bases, with the junction holding 8 bases beyond the gene matches. The CDR3 starts with the cysteine, ends with the phenylalanine, and has 14 residues. The retained sequence is limited to the CDR3, 42 bases, with the frame set at the first base. The germline V gene sets CDR1 to SGHTA and CDR2 to FQGTGA. The rearrangement joined TRBV7-3 to TRBJ2-5, with 9 bases matching TRBD1. The sequencing used CD4+ T cells sorted from PBMCs, collected 45 days after the yellow fever booster vaccination. The receptor comes from a man aged 18 to 29 who received the YFV17D yellow fever vaccine. The DNA sequence is as follows: TGTGCCAGCAACCAACTCGGACAGGGGGAGACCCAGTACTTC. It encodes CASNQLGQGETQYF.